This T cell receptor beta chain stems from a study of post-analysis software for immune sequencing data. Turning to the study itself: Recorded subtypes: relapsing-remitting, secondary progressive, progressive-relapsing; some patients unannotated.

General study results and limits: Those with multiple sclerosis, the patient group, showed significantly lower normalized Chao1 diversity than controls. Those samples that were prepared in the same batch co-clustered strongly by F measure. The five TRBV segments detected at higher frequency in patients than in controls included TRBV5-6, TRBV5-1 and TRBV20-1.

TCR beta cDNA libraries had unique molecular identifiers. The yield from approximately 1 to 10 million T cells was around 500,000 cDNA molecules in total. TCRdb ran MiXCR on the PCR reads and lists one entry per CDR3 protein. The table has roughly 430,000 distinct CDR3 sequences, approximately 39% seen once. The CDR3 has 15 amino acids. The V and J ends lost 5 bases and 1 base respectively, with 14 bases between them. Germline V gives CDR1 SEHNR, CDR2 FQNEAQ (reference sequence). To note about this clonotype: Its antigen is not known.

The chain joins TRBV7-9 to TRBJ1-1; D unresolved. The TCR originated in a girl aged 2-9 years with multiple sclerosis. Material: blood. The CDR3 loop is CASSAVPDKNTEAFF. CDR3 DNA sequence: TGTGCCAGCAGCGCCGTTCCGGATAAGAACACTGAAGCTTTCTTT.